The rows below give T cell receptor beta chains drawn from one sample of a study of vaccination and CD4 T cells after COVID-19. Each CDR3 protein is one row after TCRdb ran MiXCR on the PCR reads. The data hold more than 20,000 distinct CDR3 sequences, with about 50% observed a single time. The antigens for these receptors are not known. The sample in question was CD4+ T cells from blood, cultured in vitro, obtained before SARS-CoV-2 vaccination. Receptors were obtained from a human donor who received a COVID-19 vaccine. Both conserved end residues are part of each CDR3. Fields, in order: CDR3 protein, CDR3 DNA, J gene, V gene, D gene, clone size. The D gene is left open where the match is weak. Where a row states a size, it is once, few, many or the class of an expanded clone; other rows omit it.

CDR3aa: CASSQSGLKDSPLHF
CDR3nt: TGCGCCAGCAGTCAAAGTGGGTTAAAGGATTCACCCCTCCACTTT
j_gene: TRBJ1-6
v_gene: TRBV23-1
d_gene: .
abundance: few

CDR3aa: CASSSPYAEQFF
CDR3nt: TGTGCCAGCAGCTCCCCATATGCTGAGCAGTTCTTC
j_gene: TRBJ2-1
v_gene: TRBV7-8
d_gene: .
abundance: .

CDR3aa: CASSESAGVETQYF
CDR3nt: TGTGCCAGCAGTGAATCCGCGGGGGTAGAGACCCAGTACTTC
j_gene: TRBJ2-5
v_gene: TRBV6-1
d_gene: TRBD2
abundance: few

CDR3aa: CATSVQGINYGYTF
CDR3nt: TGTGCCACCAGTGTTCAGGGGATTAACTATGGCTACACCTTC
j_gene: TRBJ1-2
v_gene: TRBV24-1
d_gene: .
abundance: .

CDR3aa: CASSYHPANQPQHF
CDR3nt: TGTGCCAGCAGTTACCATCCAGCCAATCAGCCCCAGCATTTT
j_gene: TRBJ1-5
v_gene: TRBV6-5
d_gene: .
abundance: few

CDR3aa: CASSLEARGPSNSPLHF
CDR3nt: TGCGCCAGCAGCTTGGAGGCAAGGGGCCCTTCTAATTCACCCCTCCACTTT
j_gene: TRBJ1-6
v_gene: TRBV5-1
d_gene: .
abundance: .

CDR3aa: CASSSYRGAGELFF
CDR3nt: TGTGCCAGCAGTTCGTACAGGGGGGCCGGGGAGCTGTTTTTT
j_gene: TRBJ2-2
v_gene: TRBV6-5
d_gene: TRBD1
abundance: .

CDR3aa: CSARVQGSYNEQFF
CDR3nt: TGCAGTGCTAGAGTTCAGGGCTCCTACAATGAGCAGTTCTTC
j_gene: TRBJ2-1
v_gene: TRBV20-1
d_gene: .
abundance: .

CDR3aa: CASSPQGPGELFF
CDR3nt: TGTGCCAGCAGTCCCCAGGGACCCGGGGAGCTGTTTTTT
j_gene: TRBJ2-2
v_gene: TRBV2
d_gene: .
abundance: .

CDR3aa: CATSSDQGAAGNTIYF
CDR3nt: TGTGCCACCAGCAGTGATCAGGGGGCGGCTGGAAACACCATATATTTT
j_gene: TRBJ1-3
v_gene: TRBV15
d_gene: TRBD1
abundance: medium-sized

CDR3aa: CASSHFVGVGSPLHF
CDR3nt: TGTGCCAGCAGTCACTTCGTAGGAGTTGGGTCCCCCCTCCACTTT
j_gene: TRBJ1-6
v_gene: TRBV6-2/TRBV6-3
d_gene: .
abundance: .

CDR3aa: CSARDVQGGGTEAFF
CDR3nt: TGCAGTGCTAGAGACGTACAGGGAGGGGGCACTGAAGCTTTCTTT
j_gene: TRBJ1-1
v_gene: TRBV20-1
d_gene: .
abundance: few

CDR3aa: CASRTSGARRELFF
CDR3nt: TGTGCCAGCCGGACTAGCGGGGCCCGGAGGGAGCTGTTTTTT
j_gene: TRBJ2-2
v_gene: TRBV27
d_gene: TRBD2
abundance: .

CDR3aa: CAWSVVRSNQPQHF
CDR3nt: TGTGCCTGGAGTGTGGTACGGTCTAATCAGCCCCAGCATTTT
j_gene: TRBJ1-5
v_gene: TRBV30
d_gene: .
abundance: .

CDR3aa: CASRLTGTGELFF
CDR3nt: TGTGCCAGCAGACTAACAGGAACCGGGGAGCTGTTTTTT
j_gene: TRBJ2-2
v_gene: TRBV11-2
d_gene: .
abundance: few

CDR3aa: CATGTGTDTQYF
CDR3nt: TGTGCCACCGGGACTGGCACAGATACGCAGTATTTT
j_gene: TRBJ2-3
v_gene: TRBV10-3
d_gene: .
abundance: .

CDR3aa: CASSVDYGSTDTQYF
CDR3nt: TGTGCCAGCAGCGTAGATTACGGGAGCACAGATACGCAGTATTTT
j_gene: TRBJ2-3
v_gene: TRBV9
d_gene: .
abundance: .

CDR3aa: CASNIDGDNEQFF
CDR3nt: TGTGCCAGCAACATAGACGGGGACAATGAGCAGTTCTTC
j_gene: TRBJ2-1
v_gene: TRBV12-3/TRBV12-4
d_gene: .
abundance: .

CDR3aa: CASLPLAGGPYEQYF
CDR3nt: TGCGCCTCACTGCCCTTAGCGGGGGGACCCTACGAGCAGTACTTC
j_gene: TRBJ2-7
v_gene: TRBV10-2
d_gene: TRBD2
abundance: .

CDR3aa: CASSQTTGAGNQPQHF
CDR3nt: TGTGCCAGCAGCCAAACGACAGGGGCAGGCAATCAGCCCCAGCATTTT
j_gene: TRBJ1-5
v_gene: TRBV3-1
d_gene: TRBD1
abundance: .

CDR3aa: CSASLPSNYGYTF
CDR3nt: TGCAGTGCTAGCCTCCCGTCCAACTATGGCTACACCTTC
j_gene: TRBJ1-2
v_gene: TRBV20-1
d_gene: .
abundance: .

CDR3aa: CASTDTHSGANVLTF
CDR3nt: TGTGCCAGCACAGACACCCACTCTGGGGCCAACGTCCTGACTTTC
j_gene: TRBJ2-6
v_gene: TRBV2
d_gene: .
abundance: .

CDR3aa: CASSLAGQGLRGYTF
CDR3nt: TGTGCCAGCAGCTTAGCAGGCCAGGGGTTACGTGGCTACACCTTC
j_gene: TRBJ1-2
v_gene: TRBV7-8
d_gene: .
abundance: few

CDR3aa: CASSFRLVAKNIQYF
CDR3nt: TGTGCCAGCAGTTTTCGTCTGGTAGCCAAAAACATTCAGTACTTC
j_gene: TRBJ2-4
v_gene: TRBV12-3/TRBV12-4
d_gene: .
abundance: .

CDR3aa: CASSSGLAGGPSTDTQYF
CDR3nt: TGCGCCAGCAGCTCGGGACTAGCGGGGGGGCCGAGCACAGATACGCAGTATTTT
j_gene: TRBJ2-3
v_gene: TRBV5-1
d_gene: TRBD2
abundance: .

CDR3aa: CASSLGRQYGYTF
CDR3nt: TGTGCCAGCAGCTTGGGACGGCAGTATGGCTACACCTTC
j_gene: TRBJ1-2
v_gene: TRBV5-8
d_gene: .
abundance: few

CDR3aa: CASSTYGGLKEKLFF
CDR3nt: TGTGCCAGCAGCACCTATGGGGGGTTAAAGGAAAAACTGTTTTTT
j_gene: TRBJ1-4
v_gene: TRBV6-1
d_gene: .
abundance: .

CDR3aa: CASSHSPLAGGWETQYF
CDR3nt: TGTGCCAGCAGCCATTCCCCCTTAGCGGGGGGGTGGGAGACCCAGTACTTC
j_gene: TRBJ2-5
v_gene: TRBV7-8
d_gene: TRBD2
abundance: .

CDR3aa: CASHGLGAGQQETQYF
CDR3nt: TGTGCCTCCCACGGGTTGGGGGCGGGACAGCAAGAGACCCAGTACTTC
j_gene: TRBJ2-5
v_gene: TRBV21-1
d_gene: .
abundance: .

CDR3aa: CASSLRQSSNQPQHF
CDR3nt: TGCGCCAGCAGCCTTCGACAGAGTAGCAATCAGCCCCAGCATTTT
j_gene: TRBJ1-5
v_gene: TRBV4-1
d_gene: .
abundance: .

CDR3aa: CASSKGQSVATNNEQFF
CDR3nt: TGTGCCAGCAGTAAAGGACAGTCGGTAGCAACCAACAATGAGCAGTTCTTC
j_gene: TRBJ2-1
v_gene: TRBV5-4
d_gene: .
abundance: .

CDR3aa: CASSGLDRVADTQYF
CDR3nt: TGTGCCAGCAGTGGACTGGACAGGGTCGCAGATACGCAGTATTTT
j_gene: TRBJ2-3
v_gene: TRBV6-1
d_gene: TRBD1
abundance: .

CDR3aa: CAIRGSSANYGYTF
CDR3nt: TGTGCCATCAGAGGGTCTTCCGCTAACTATGGCTACACCTTC
j_gene: TRBJ1-2
v_gene: TRBV10-3
d_gene: .
abundance: .

CDR3aa: CSAGTGISYEQYF
CDR3nt: TGCAGTGCAGGGACAGGGATTTCCTACGAGCAGTACTTC
j_gene: TRBJ2-7
v_gene: TRBV20-1
d_gene: TRBD1
abundance: .

CDR3aa: CASSPGHGGNQPQHF
CDR3nt: TGTGCCAGCAGCCCGGGCCATGGGGGTAATCAGCCCCAGCATTTT
j_gene: TRBJ1-5
v_gene: TRBV5-5
d_gene: .
abundance: few

CDR3aa: CASSLALGRYEKLFF
CDR3nt: TGTGCCAGCAGCTTGGCCTTGGGCAGATACGAAAAACTGTTTTTT
j_gene: TRBJ1-4
v_gene: TRBV5-3
d_gene: .
abundance: few

CDR3aa: CASSQSRSSYEQYF
CDR3nt: TGTGCCAGCAGCCAATCCAGGAGCTCCTACGAGCAGTACTTC
j_gene: TRBJ2-7
v_gene: TRBV14
d_gene: .
abundance: few

CDR3aa: CASMEVLRSYEQYF
CDR3nt: TGTGCCAGCATGGAGGTTCTGAGATCCTACGAGCAGTACTTC
j_gene: TRBJ2-7
v_gene: TRBV2
d_gene: .
abundance: .

CDR3aa: CASREGNLDNSPLHF
CDR3nt: TGTGCCAGCAGGGAGGGGAATTTGGATAATTCACCCCTCCACTTT
j_gene: TRBJ1-6
v_gene: TRBV27
d_gene: .
abundance: .

CDR3aa: CASSLAYRGVHEQYF
CDR3nt: TGCGCCAGCAGCTTGGCCTACAGGGGGGTTCACGAGCAGTACTTC
j_gene: TRBJ2-7
v_gene: TRBV5-1
d_gene: TRBD1
abundance: .

CDR3aa: CASSIGQRNYQPQHF
CDR3nt: TGTGCCAGTAGTATTGGCCAGAGGAACTATCAGCCCCAGCATTTT
j_gene: TRBJ1-5
v_gene: TRBV19
d_gene: .
abundance: few

CDR3aa: CASNPLGQGTDTQYF
CDR3nt: TGTGCCAGCAACCCGCTGGGACAGGGAACAGATACGCAGTATTTT
j_gene: TRBJ2-3
v_gene: TRBV6-1
d_gene: TRBD1
abundance: .